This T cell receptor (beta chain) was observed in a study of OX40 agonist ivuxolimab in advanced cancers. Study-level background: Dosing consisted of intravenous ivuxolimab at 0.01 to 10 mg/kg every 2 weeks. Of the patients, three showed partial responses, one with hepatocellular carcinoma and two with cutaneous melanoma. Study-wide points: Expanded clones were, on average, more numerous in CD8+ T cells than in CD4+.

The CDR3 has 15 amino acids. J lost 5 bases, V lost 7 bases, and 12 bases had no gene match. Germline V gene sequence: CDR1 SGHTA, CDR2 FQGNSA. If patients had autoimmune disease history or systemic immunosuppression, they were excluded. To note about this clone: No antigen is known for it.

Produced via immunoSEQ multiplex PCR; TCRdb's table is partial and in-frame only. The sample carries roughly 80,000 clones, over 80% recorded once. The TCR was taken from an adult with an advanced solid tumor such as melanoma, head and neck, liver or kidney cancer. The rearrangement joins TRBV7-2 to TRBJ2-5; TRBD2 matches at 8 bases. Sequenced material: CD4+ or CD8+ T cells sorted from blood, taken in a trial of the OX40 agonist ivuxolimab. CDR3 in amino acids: CASTSTAGVWETQYF. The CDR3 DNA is TGTGCCAGCACCTCGACAGCGGGAGTTTGGGAGACCCAGTACTTC.